One sample yielded the 24 T cell receptor beta chains listed below, sequenced in a study of OX40 agonist ivuxolimab in advanced cancers. Only in-frame clones appear in the TCRdb table, and some are missing; sequencing was by immunoSEQ multiplex PCR. The sample records 95,000 to 150,000 clones, around 95% being singletons. The sequenced sample was CD4+ or CD8+ T cells sorted from blood, obtained in a trial of the OX40 agonist ivuxolimab. All receptors derive from an adult with an advanced solid tumor such as melanoma, head and neck, liver or kidney cancer.

V is TRBV19 and J is TRBJ2-6; D gene ambiguous. V lost 2 bases to trimming and J lost 0 bases, with 11 bases between them. CDR3 length: 17 amino acids. Germline V lookup: CDR1 LNHDA, CDR2 SQIVND (reference sequence). The CDR3 spells CASSISGVASGANVLTF. The DNA of the CDR3 is TGTGCCAGTAGTATAAGTGGGGTGGCCTCTGGGGCCAACGTCCTGACTTTC.

The chain is built from TRBV5-8 and TRBJ1-5; D perhaps matches TRBD1 (6 bases). Germline V CDR1 and CDR2: SGHTS, YDEGEE. The CDR3 totals 17 residues. Trimming shortened V by 4 bases and J by 1 base, and 18 bases separated the two germline ends. Written as DNA, the CDR3 is TGTGCCAGCAGCGAAGAACGACAGGCCGGGAGCAATCAGCCCCAGCATTTT. Protein sequence: CASSEERQAGSNQPQHF.

The chain carries TRBV6-6 and TRBJ2-5; D is uncertain. The CDR3 totals 15 residues. With 2 bases removed from V and 1 base from J, the gap between germline ends came to 11 bases. Per the germline V gene, CDR1 is MNHNY and CDR2 is SVGAGI (reference sequence). CDR3 bases: TGTGCCAGCAGTTACCCGGTGGGGTCCCAAGAGACCCAGTACTTC. Its protein is CASSYPVGSQETQYF.

V and J are TRBV12-5 and TRBJ2-3; TRBD1 aligns across 9 bases. The CDR3 loop spans 15 amino acids. The J segment lost 3 bases and the V segment lost 7 bases, leaving 8 bases of the junction unmatched. Germline V gene data show CDR1 as LGHNT and CDR2 as FRNRAP. DNA for the CDR3: TGTGCTAGTGCTTACAGGGGGCGGGGTACAGATACGCAGTATTTT. Protein product: CASAYRGRGTDTQYF.

CDR3 coding DNA: TGCGCCAGCAGCCAAGTTGAGGCCTCCTACAATGAGCAGTTCTTC. Amino acids: CASSQVEASYNEQFF. The chain couples TRBV4-1 to TRBJ2-1, with D unresolved. The CDR3 loop spans 15 amino acids. CDR1 and CDR2 (germline): MGHRA, YSYEKL. The V end lost 1 base, the J end lost 0 bases, and 7 bases lay between the germline ends.

The rearrangement uses TRBV14 and TRBJ2-2; D remains ambiguous. V gave up 1 base and J gave up 1 base, with 13 bases separating them. From germline, CDR1 is SGHDN and CDR2 FVKESK. The CDR3 totals 17 residues. CDR3 sequence: CASSQGRPYENTGELFF. DNA for the CDR3: TGTGCCAGCAGCCAAGGAAGGCCCTACGAGAACACCGGGGAGCTGTTTTTT.

The chain couples TRBV4-1 to TRBJ2-5; D gene uncertain. This CDR3 is 17 amino acids long. Trimming removed 4 bases from V and 5 bases from J, with 23 bases in between. Germline CDR1 MGHRA, CDR2 YSYEKL. The CDR3 nucleotides read TGCGCCAGCAGCCGCGATATACCGGGCGTGAGTATTGAGACCCAGTACTTC. This codes for CASSRDIPGVSIETQYF.

The genes are TRBV7-2 and TRBJ2-7; unclear D gene. The CDR3 contains 16 residues. Deletions cut 1 base from V and 7 bases from J, with 20 bases between. Germline CDR1 is SGHTA and CDR2 is FQGNSA. CDR3 loop: CASSLEPPSRVTEQYF. CDR3 in DNA: TGTGCCAGCAGCTTAGAACCCCCCAGTCGGGTCACAGAGCAGTACTTC.

This CDR3 reads CASSREGGGLKSEAFF. CDR3 DNA sequence: TGTGCCAGCAGTCGGGAAGGGGGCGGCTTGAAGTCTGAAGCTTTCTTT. This sequence joins TRBV11-2 and TRBJ1-1; 7 nucleotides line up with TRBD1. This CDR3 region has 16 residues. Germline lookup yields CDR1 SGHAT and CDR2 FQNNGV. J was trimmed by 6 bases and V by 6 bases; bases with no gene match: 16.

The V and J genes are TRBV6-1 and TRBJ1-2; 10 bases are a match to TRBD1. Germline loops: CDR1 MNHNS, CDR2 SASEGT. This CDR3 has 15 amino acids. Trimming removed 7 bases from V and 4 bases from J; junction bases left unmatched: 9. CDR3 nucleotide sequence: TGTGCCAGCACCCAAGGACAGGGGGGTCTCTATGGCTACACCTTC. Encoded protein: CASTQGQGGLYGYTF.

This chain joins TRBV7-9 and TRBJ2-3, with D unresolved. Germline V gene data show CDR1 as SEHNR and CDR2 as FQNEAQ (reference sequence). Trimming pared 1 base from V and 1 base from J, leaving 18 bases between. The CDR3 has 18 residues. CDR3 amino acids: CASSLGRNPAIGTDTQYF. Written as DNA, the CDR3 is TGTGCCAGCAGCTTAGGGCGGAACCCAGCGATTGGCACAGATACGCAGTATTTT. The full variable domain, in which reference TRBV7-9 and TRBJ2-3 provide the parts outside the CDR3, is DTGVSQNPRHKITKRGQNVTFRCDPISEHNRLYWYRQTLGQGPEFLTYFQNEAQLEKSRLLSDRFSAERPKGSFSTLEIQRTEQGDSAMYLCASSLGRNPAIGTDTQYFGPGTRLTVL.

The chain recombines TRBV19 with TRBJ2-1; 11 bases line up with TRBD2. With V trimmed by 6 bases and J by 4 bases, 5 bases remained unmatched. Per germline, CDR1 LNHDA and CDR2 SQIVND (reference sequence). The CDR3 consists of 15 residues. CDR3 DNA: TGTGCCAGTAGCCCGACTAGCGGGAATTACAATGAGCAGTTCTTC. Encoded protein: CASSPTSGNYNEQFF.

The chain recombines TRBV7-3 with TRBJ1-1, with 7 bases fitting TRBD1. Trimming removed 4 bases from V and 1 base from J; junction bases left unmatched: 3. The CDR3 runs to 14 residues. Germline V lookup: CDR1 SGHTA, CDR2 FQGTGA. The CDR3 is CASSSTGPNTEAFF. In DNA, the CDR3 is TGTGCCAGCAGCTCGACAGGGCCGAACACTGAAGCTTTCTTT.

For this clone: The sample carries other DNA sequences with the same CDR3. The genes are TRBV6-1 and TRBJ1-5; D unresolved. Trimming removed 1 base at V and 1 base at J, with 5 bases between. CDR1 MNHNS and CDR2 SASEGT come from the germline V gene. There are 14 residues in the CDR3. The CDR3 DNA reads as TGTGCCAGCAGTGAAGGGAGAAGCAATCAGCCCCAGCATTTT. It is translated as CASSEGRSNQPQHF.

The chain is built from TRBV29-1 and TRBJ2-1, with TRBD2 identical over 12 bases. Trimming removed 5 bases from V and 0 bases from J; junction bases left unmatched: 5. Germline lookup yields CDR1 SQVTM and CDR2 ANQGSEA. The CDR3 has 16 amino acids. This CDR3 reads CSVLGLAGLSYNEQFF. CDR3 DNA sequence: TGCAGCGTTCTAGGACTAGCGGGACTCTCCTACAATGAGCAGTTCTTC.

The chain combines TRBV6-1 with TRBJ1-6; no firm D call. CDR1 and CDR2 (germline): MNHNS, SASEGT. The CDR3 has 13 amino acids. V dropped 6 bases and J dropped 5 bases, with 8 bases sitting between them. CDR3 protein: CASSKEHNSPLHF. The CDR3 DNA sequence: TGTGCCAGCAGCAAAGAACATAATTCACCCCTCCACTTT.

The rearrangement joins TRBV6-5 to TRBJ1-6; 7 bases are shared with TRBD1. Germline CDR1 and CDR2: MNHEY and SVGAGI. The CDR3 spans 13 residues. V lost 7 bases to trimming and J lost 11 bases; unmatched junction nucleotides: 8. CDR3 amino acids: CASNRLTGTPLHF. DNA of the CDR3: TGTGCCAGCAATCGTCTGACAGGGACACCCCTCCACTTT.

This chain joins TRBV7-2 and TRBJ2-1; D may be TRBD2 (6 bases). Germline V gene lookup returns CDR1 SGHTA and CDR2 FQGNSA. V gave up 5 bases and J gave up 4 bases, with 12 bases separating them. The CDR3 is 14 amino acids. The CDR3 sequence is CASSPGTYYNEQFF. The CDR3 coding sequence is TGTGCCAGCAGCCCGGGGACTTATTACAATGAGCAGTTCTTC.

The V gene is TRBV29-1, the J gene TRBJ2-7; 7 nucleotides match TRBD1. CDR1 and CDR2 (germline): SQVTM, ANQGSEA. This CDR3 spans 13 amino acids. Trimming removed 3 bases from V and 5 bases from J; junction bases left unmatched: 7. CDR3 loop: CSVDDRAGNEQYF. Here the CDR3 DNA reads TGCAGCGTTGACGACAGGGCAGGAAACGAGCAGTACTTC.

Only one count was recorded for this clone. The chain recombines TRBV6-6 with TRBJ2-1; no clear D. V was clipped by 5 bases and J by 0 bases, with 8 bases between them. CDR1 and CDR2 (germline): MNHNY, SVGAGI (reference sequence). The CDR3 runs 14 residues. The CDR3 sequence: CASSESYSYNEQFF. CDR3 DNA sequence: TGTGCCAGCAGTGAGAGTTACTCCTACAATGAGCAGTTCTTC.

This clone was observed a handful of times. This sequence joins TRBV11-2 and TRBJ1-1; weak D call: TRBD1 (5 bases). CDR1 is SGHAT and CDR2 is FQNNGV in the germline V gene. The CDR3 loop spans 15 amino acids. Between the trimmed V and J ends, which lost 4 bases and 3 bases, there was a span of 15 bases. This CDR3 is CASSSRGLRDTEAFF. CDR3 bases: TGTGCCAGCAGCTCTCGGGGGTTACGGGACACTGAAGCTTTCTTT.

This rearrangement joins TRBV5-5 to TRBJ1-6; TRBD1 matches 7 bases. The germline V gene encodes CDR1 SGHKS and CDR2 YYEKEE (reference sequence). There are 16 residues in the CDR3. Germline trimming cut 5 bases from V and 10 bases from J; bases unmatched to any gene: 15. The chain's CDR3 is CASSSSTGTAESPLHF. Here the CDR3 DNA reads TGTGCCAGCAGTTCCTCAACCGGGACAGCCGAATCACCCCTCCACTTT.

V and J are TRBV7-3 and TRBJ2-1; 8 bases fit TRBD2. J was trimmed by 6 bases and V by 4 bases; bases with no gene match: 17. The V gene's germline CDR1 is SGHTA and CDR2 FQGTGA. The CDR3 sequence is 18 residues long. CDR3 DNA sequence: TGTGCCAGCAGCTCCCCCAATGGTAGCGGGATGGTTCTCAATGAGCAGTTCTTC. Encoded protein: CASSSPNGSGMVLNEQFF.

The gene calls are TRBV5-5 and TRBJ1-4; no reliable D call. The germline V gene encodes CDR1 SGHKS and CDR2 YYEKEE (reference sequence). The CDR3 runs 14 residues. Deletions cut 4 bases from V and 5 bases from J, with 12 bases between. The CDR3 protein is CASSTDGWNEKLFF. CDR3 DNA sequence: TGTGCCAGCAGCACGGACGGATGGAATGAAAAACTGTTTTTT.